In its sample, the clone carrying this T cell receptor (beta chain) was seen many times. Its target is unknown. The CDR3 is made up of 13 amino acids. Trimming removed 8 bases from V and 2 bases from J; junction bases left unmatched: 8. Germline V CDR1 and CDR2: SQVTM, ANQGSEA. The data were obtained in a study of beta chain features in type 1 diabetes. Findings and limits, study-wide: TCRB CDR3 length was moderately but significantly reduced in all four CD4+ subsets of Type 1 diabetes patients. VDJ junctions in type 1 diabetes patients carried more deletions and fewer insertions. Shorter templates might be favored by PCR, and equally so in patients and in controls. Researchers cautioned that cDNA sequencing could over-represent cells with high TCR expression.

The study reverse transcribed the entire isolated RNA, so it sequenced expressed TCRB transcripts. Profiling relied on immunoSEQ multiplex PCR, and the TCRdb table lists in-frame clones only, not all of them. This table holds around 500,000 clones, 9.5% to 12% found once. The sequencing sample was made of naive CD4+ T cells from blood. The rearrangement uses TRBV29-1 and TRBJ2-5; TRBD1 matches 7 bases. This TCR was recovered from a woman younger than 35 in good health. CDR3 DNA: TGCAGCTTTCGAGGGGGACAGCAAGAGACCCAGTACTTC. Translation gives CSFRGGQQETQYF.